The 7 T cell receptor beta chains below were found in one sample sequenced in a study of T cell responses to AZD1222 COVID-19 vaccine. TCRdb's table, derived via immunoSEQ multiplex PCR, lists solely in-frame clones and lacks some. Of around 140,000 clones in the sample, approximately 85% were seen once. Sequencing used peripheral blood, obtained 28 days after the second dose of the MenACWY control vaccine. These receptors originate from an adult who received the MenACWY meningococcal vaccine as a control.

This clone came up a few times. CDR3: CASSSPGQGRGQPQHF. In nucleotides, the CDR3 is TGTGCCAGCAGTTCTCCGGGACAGGGACGCGGTCAGCCCCAGCATTTT. The chain is built from TRBV28 and TRBJ1-5, with 9 bases fitting TRBD1. Germline loops: CDR1 MDHEN, CDR2 SYDVKM. This CDR3 region has 16 residues. Trimming took 4 bases from V and 6 from J; bases not matched to a gene: 10.

The chain carries TRBV18 and TRBJ1-5; 8 bases line up with TRBD1. Germline lookup yields CDR1 KGHSH and CDR2 LQKENI. This CDR3 is 14 amino acids long. V lost 5 bases and J lost 4; bases outside the gene matches: 4. In DNA, the CDR3 is TGTGCCAGCTCATTCGGACAGGGTAATCAGCCCCAGCATTTT. It encodes CASSFGQGNQPQHF.

For the CDR3, the DNA is TGTGCCAGCAGTTACTCGGACAGCACAAATCAGCCCCAGCATTTT. It yields the protein CASSYSDSTNQPQHF. This chain links TRBV6-6 with TRBJ1-5, with D tentatively TRBD1 (6 bases). Germline-derived CDR1 and CDR2 are MNHNY and SVGAGI (reference sequence). The CDR3 sequence is 15 residues long. V was shortened by 0 bases and J by 4 bases, with 10 bases between the two germline ends.

This chain connects TRBV19 to TRBJ1-1; the D gene is possibly TRBD1 (5 bases). With 8 bases removed from V and 7 bases from J, the gap between germline ends came to 14 bases. This CDR3 spans 12 amino acids. Germline values: CDR1 LNHDA, CDR2 SQIVND (reference sequence). CDR3 bases: TGTGCCAGTGGTACCAGGGAACTTGAAGCTTTCTTT. It encodes CASGTRELEAFF.

The chain is built from TRBV7-9 and TRBJ1-5, with a weak D call TRBD1 (6 bases). V was pared by 5 bases and J by 6 bases, with 14 bases between. Looked up from germline, CDR1 is SEHNR and CDR2 is FQNEAQ (reference sequence). The CDR3 contains 14 residues. CDR3 protein: CASSPRDTGQPQHF. The DNA for the CDR3 is TGTGCCAGCAGCCCCCGGGACACAGGTCAGCCCCAGCATTTT.

The rearrangement links TRBV4-2 to TRBJ2-1, with D maybe TRBD1 (5 bases). The CDR3 runs 14 residues. The germline gives CDR1 LGHNA, CDR2 YNFKEQ. V was trimmed by 1 base and J by 8 bases, leaving 12 bases between them. The CDR3 nucleotides read TGTGCCAGCAGCCAAGGCAGGGCTACCGATGAGCAGTTCTTC. The encoded protein is CASSQGRATDEQFF.

The rearrangement links TRBV3-1 (or the pseudogene TRBV3-2) to TRBJ2-7, with 7 nucleotides matching TRBD1. The V segment lost 1 base and the J segment 7 bases; nucleotides outside the gene matches: 13. Germline values: CDR1 LGHDT, CDR2 YNNKEL (reference sequence). The CDR3 runs 16 residues. CDR3 in amino acids: CASSQGALEGAGEQYV. CDR3 in DNA: TGTGCCAGCAGCCAAGGGGCCCTAGAGGGGGCAGGGGAGCAGTACGTC.